Below, 3 T cell receptor beta chains from the same sample are listed, as sequenced in a study of cytomegalovirus exposure and HLA in healthy donors. Only in-frame clones appear in the TCRdb table, and some are missing; sequencing was by immunoSEQ multiplex PCR. There are 250,000 to 400,000 clones in the sample; about 90% occur only once, and approximately 1.1% lies in the top ten. The sequencing input was PBMCs. These receptors all stem from a woman aged 25 to 39 in good health and CMV-seropositive.

CDR3 sequence: CASSTGRGGYTF. CDR3 in DNA: TGTGCCAGCAGCACGGGGCGAGGTGGCTACACCTTC. This chain connects TRBV21-1 to TRBJ1-2. TRBV21-1 is assigned pseudogene status. The CDR3 is made up of 12 amino acids.

This clone was observed a few times. This chain connects TRBV7-8 to TRBJ1-5, with D possibly matching TRBD1 (6 bases). CDR1 is SGHVS, CDR2 FQNEAQ, per germline. The CDR3 is 16 amino acids. Trimming removed 3 bases at V and 4 bases at J, with 16 bases between. The CDR3 bases are TGTGCCAGCAGCTTCGGTGGCAGGGGCTGGAATCAGCCCCAGCATTTT. It is translated as CASSFGGRGWNQPQHF.

The chain is built from TRBV7-6 and TRBJ1-1; D is possibly TRBD1 (6 bases). CDR3 length equals 17 residues. The V and J ends lost 5 bases and 0 bases respectively, with 19 bases between them. The germline CDR1 and CDR2 sequences are SGHVS and FNYEAQ. For the CDR3, the DNA is TGTGCCAGCAGCCCAAGTTCTGGGGGCAGGATGAACACTGAAGCTTTCTTT. Residues: CASSPSSGGRMNTEAFF.